This TCR beta chain comes out of a study of T cell responses to AZD1222 COVID-19 vaccine. Produced via immunoSEQ multiplex PCR; TCRdb's table is partial and in-frame only. In the table there are 95,000 to 100,000 clones, 80% to 90% of which are singletons. Trimming left V 5 bases short and J 1 base short, with 14 bases between. The CDR3 spans 15 residues. Germline values: CDR1 ENHRY, CDR2 SYGVKD. The material sequenced was peripheral blood, taken on day 0 of AZD1222 vaccination. This rearrangement joins TRBV10-3 to TRBJ1-2; a possible D gene is TRBD1 (5 bases). This receptor was identified in an adult in good health. The CDR3 bases are TGTGCCATCAGTCTGGGACCGGATGTTAACTATGGCTACACCTTC. Protein product: CAISLGPDVNYGYTF.